This TCR beta chain was identified in a study of PD-L1 blockade in urothelial cancer. Whole-study context: When blood samples were assessed, the median T cell count was 141,255.

The repertoire was sequenced with immunoSEQ multiplex PCR; TCRdb's copy has only in-frame clones and lacks some. The table lists around 30,000 clones, about four fifths of them singletons, with approximately 3.5% in the top ten. V was shortened by 0 bases and J by 9 bases, with 11 bases between the two germline ends. The CDR3 is made up of 13 amino acids. Germline loops: CDR1 LNHNV, CDR2 YYDKDF (reference sequence). As for time point: peripheral blood 6 weeks after treatment start. The rearrangement links TRBV15 to TRBJ1-2; D is undetermined. The sample consisted of PBMCs, taken around atezolizumab (anti-PD-L1) treatment. The receptor's source is a man between 65 and 85 years old with urothelial cancer. Written as DNA, the CDR3 is TGTGCCACCAGCAGAGATCGGAGGGAGAGCTACACCTTC. Amino acids: CATSRDRRESYTF.